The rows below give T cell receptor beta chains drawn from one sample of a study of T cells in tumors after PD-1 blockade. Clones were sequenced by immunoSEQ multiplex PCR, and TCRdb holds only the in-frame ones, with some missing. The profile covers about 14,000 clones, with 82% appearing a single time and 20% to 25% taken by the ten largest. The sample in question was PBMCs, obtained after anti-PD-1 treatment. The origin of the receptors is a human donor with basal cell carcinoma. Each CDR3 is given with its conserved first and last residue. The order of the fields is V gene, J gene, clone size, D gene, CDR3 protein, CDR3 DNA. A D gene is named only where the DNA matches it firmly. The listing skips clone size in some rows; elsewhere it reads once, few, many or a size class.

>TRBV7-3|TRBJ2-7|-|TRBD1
CASSPDRFSYEQYF
TGTGCCAGCAGCCCGGACAGGTTCTCCTACGAGCAGTACTTC
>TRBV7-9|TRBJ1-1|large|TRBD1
CASSLASTGTEAFF
TGTGCCAGCAGCTTAGCGTCGACAGGGACTGAAGCTTTCTTT
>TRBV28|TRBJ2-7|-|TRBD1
CASSLRAGQGYEQYF
TGTGCCAGCAGTTTAAGGGCCGGACAGGGCTACGAGCAGTACTTC
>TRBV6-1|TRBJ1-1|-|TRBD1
CASSERQGATEAFF
TGTGCCAGCAGTGAGAGACAGGGGGCCACTGAAGCTTTCTTT
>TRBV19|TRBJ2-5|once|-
CASSRDLQETQYF
TGTGCCAGCAGCCGGGACCTTCAAGAGACCCAGTACTTC
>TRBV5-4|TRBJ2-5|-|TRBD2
CASSRGGVETQYF
TGTGCCAGCAGCCGGGGGGGGGTAGAGACCCAGTACTTC
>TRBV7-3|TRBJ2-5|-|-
CASSLTGRGTETQYF
TGTGCCAGCAGCTTAACGGGCAGGGGAACAGAGACCCAGTACTTC
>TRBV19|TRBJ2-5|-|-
CASSRTLQETQYF
TGTGCCAGTAGTCGTACATTACAAGAGACCCAGTACTTC
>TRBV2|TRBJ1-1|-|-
CASSGQLNTEAFF
TGTGCCAGCAGTGGACAGTTGAACACTGAAGCTTTCTTT
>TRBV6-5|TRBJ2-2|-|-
CASSIITGELFF
TGTGCCAGCAGTATTATCACCGGGGAGCTGTTTTTT
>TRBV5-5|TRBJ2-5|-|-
CASSLGVETQYF
TGTGCCAGCAGCTTGGGTGTAGAGACCCAGTACTTC
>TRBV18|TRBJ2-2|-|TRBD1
CASSPPQGATGELFF
TGTGCCAGCTCACCTCCCCAGGGGGCGACCGGGGAGCTGTTTTTT
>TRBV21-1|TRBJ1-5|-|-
CASHVGRDSLNQPQHF
TGTGCCAGTCATGTTGGTAGGGACAGCCTCAATCAGCCCCAGCATTTT
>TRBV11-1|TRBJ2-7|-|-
CASSWDGTTYEQYF
TGTGCCAGCAGCTGGGACGGGACCACCTACGAGCAGTACTTC
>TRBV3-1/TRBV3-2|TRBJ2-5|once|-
CASSQVGRGETQYF
TGTGCCAGCAGCCAAGTGGGGCGGGGAGAGACCCAGTACTTC
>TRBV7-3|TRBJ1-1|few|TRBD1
CASSRGQMNTEAFF
TGTGCCAGCAGCCGGGGACAGATGAACACTGAAGCTTTCTTT
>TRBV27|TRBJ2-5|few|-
CASSLLGETQYF
TGTGCCAGCAGTTTATTGGGGGAGACCCAGTACTTC
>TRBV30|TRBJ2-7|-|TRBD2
CAWRRRGLAGTYEQYF
TGTGCCTGGAGACGTCGGGGACTAGCGGGAACCTACGAGCAGTACTTC
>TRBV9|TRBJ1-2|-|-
CASSPRSGLSKANYGYTF
TGTGCCAGCAGCCCCCGATCGGGACTCTCCAAAGCTAACTATGGCTACACCTTC
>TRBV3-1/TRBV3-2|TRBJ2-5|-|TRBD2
CASSLLRTSGGKYQETQYF
TGTGCCAGCAGCCTGCTTCGGACTAGCGGGGGGAAATATCAAGAGACCCAGTACTTC
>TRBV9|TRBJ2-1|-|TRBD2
CASSLPSAGGPRSYNEQFF
TGTGCCAGCAGCCTTCCCTCAGCGGGAGGTCCCCGCTCCTACAATGAGCAGTTCTTC
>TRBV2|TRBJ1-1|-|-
CASSESWGMNTEAFF
TGTGCCAGCAGTGAAAGCTGGGGGATGAACACTGAAGCTTTCTTT
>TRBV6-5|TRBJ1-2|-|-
CASSYAEGGNYGYTF
TGTGCCAGCAGTTACGCAGAGGGAGGAAACTATGGCTACACCTTC
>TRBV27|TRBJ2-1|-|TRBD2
CASSLGLYNEQFF
TGTGCCAGCAGTTTGGGACTATACAATGAGCAGTTCTTC
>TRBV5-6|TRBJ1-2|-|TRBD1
CASSLRQGDGYTF
TGTGCCAGCAGCTTGAGACAGGGGGATGGCTACACCTTC
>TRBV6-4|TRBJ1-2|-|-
CASSPPGTYGYTF
TGTGCCAGCAGTCCCCCAGGGACCTATGGCTACACCTTC
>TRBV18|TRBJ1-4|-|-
CASSPRDTQSNEKLFF
TGTGCCAGCTCACCTCGGGACACGCAGTCTAATGAAAAACTGTTTTTT
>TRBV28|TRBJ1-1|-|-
CASSLSGSTGKNTEAFF
TGTGCCAGCAGTTTATCCGGGAGTACAGGAAAAAACACTGAAGCTTTCTTT
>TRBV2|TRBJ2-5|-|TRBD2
CASRETSGETQYF
TGTGCCAGCAGGGAAACTAGCGGGGAGACCCAGTACTTC
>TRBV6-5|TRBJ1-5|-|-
CASSLEMGYQPQHF
TGTGCCAGCAGTCTGGAGATGGGATATCAGCCCCAGCATTTT
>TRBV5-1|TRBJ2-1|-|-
CASSLQGRSSYNEQFF
TGCGCCAGCAGCTTACAAGGGCGAAGCTCCTACAATGAGCAGTTCTTC
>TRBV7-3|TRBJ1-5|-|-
CASSLIRGGRDNQPQHF
TGTGCCAGCAGCTTAATTCGGGGCGGTAGGGACAATCAGCCCCAGCATTTT
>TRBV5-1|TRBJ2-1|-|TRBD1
CASSPGTAYNDEQFF
TGCGCCAGCAGCCCCGGGACAGCTTACAATGATGAGCAGTTCTTC
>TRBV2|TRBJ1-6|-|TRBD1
CASSLTGGRSPLHF
TGTGCCAGCAGCTTGACAGGGGGAAGGTCACCCCTCCACTTT
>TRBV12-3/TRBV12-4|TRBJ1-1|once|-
CASSPIRHSEAFF
TGTGCCAGCAGCCCTATAAGGCATTCTGAAGCTTTCTTT
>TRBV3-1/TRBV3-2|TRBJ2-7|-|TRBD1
CASSQVQGASYEQYF
TGTGCCAGCAGCCAAGTCCAGGGGGCCTCCTACGAGCAGTACTTC
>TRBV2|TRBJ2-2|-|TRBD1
CASKAGQERTGELFF
TGTGCCAGCAAGGCCGGACAGGAGAGGACCGGGGAGCTGTTTTTT
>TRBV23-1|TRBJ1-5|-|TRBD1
CASSQPVGGDSQYSNQPQHF
TGCGCCAGCAGTCAGCCGGTGGGAGGGGACAGTCAATATAGCAATCAGCCCCAGCATTTT
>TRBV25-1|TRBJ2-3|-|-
CASSEYGHTDTQYF
TGTGCCAGCAGTGAATATGGACACACAGATACGCAGTATTTT
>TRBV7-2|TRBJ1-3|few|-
CASSLGWNTGNTIYF
TGTGCCAGCAGCTTAGGGTGGAATACTGGAAACACCATATATTTT
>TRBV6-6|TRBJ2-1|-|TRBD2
CASSVAGVHEQFF
TGTGCCAGCAGTGTAGCGGGAGTTCATGAGCAGTTCTTC
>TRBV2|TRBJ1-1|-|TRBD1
CASRPQGASEAFF
TGTGCCAGCAGGCCACAGGGGGCTTCTGAAGCTTTCTTT
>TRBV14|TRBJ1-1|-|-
CASRAQTETQNTEAFF
TGTGCCAGCAGGGCCCAGACCGAGACCCAGAACACTGAAGCTTTCTTT
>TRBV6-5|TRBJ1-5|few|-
CASTGTSSNQPQHF
TGTGCCAGCACGGGGACTTCAAGCAATCAGCCCCAGCATTTT
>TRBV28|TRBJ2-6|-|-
CASSIQPSGANVLTF
TGTGCCAGCAGTATACAGCCCTCTGGGGCCAACGTCCTGACTTTC
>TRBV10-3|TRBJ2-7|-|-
CAIRHVGVEQYF
TGTGCCATCCGTCATGTCGGGGTCGAGCAGTACTTC
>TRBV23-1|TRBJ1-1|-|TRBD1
CASTERGGWNTEAFF
TGCGCCAGCACCGAACGAGGGGGCTGGAACACTGAAGCTTTCTTT
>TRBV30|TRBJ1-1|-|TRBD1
CAWSPSGQGWAFF
TGTGCCTGGAGCCCAAGCGGACAGGGTTGGGCTTTCTTT